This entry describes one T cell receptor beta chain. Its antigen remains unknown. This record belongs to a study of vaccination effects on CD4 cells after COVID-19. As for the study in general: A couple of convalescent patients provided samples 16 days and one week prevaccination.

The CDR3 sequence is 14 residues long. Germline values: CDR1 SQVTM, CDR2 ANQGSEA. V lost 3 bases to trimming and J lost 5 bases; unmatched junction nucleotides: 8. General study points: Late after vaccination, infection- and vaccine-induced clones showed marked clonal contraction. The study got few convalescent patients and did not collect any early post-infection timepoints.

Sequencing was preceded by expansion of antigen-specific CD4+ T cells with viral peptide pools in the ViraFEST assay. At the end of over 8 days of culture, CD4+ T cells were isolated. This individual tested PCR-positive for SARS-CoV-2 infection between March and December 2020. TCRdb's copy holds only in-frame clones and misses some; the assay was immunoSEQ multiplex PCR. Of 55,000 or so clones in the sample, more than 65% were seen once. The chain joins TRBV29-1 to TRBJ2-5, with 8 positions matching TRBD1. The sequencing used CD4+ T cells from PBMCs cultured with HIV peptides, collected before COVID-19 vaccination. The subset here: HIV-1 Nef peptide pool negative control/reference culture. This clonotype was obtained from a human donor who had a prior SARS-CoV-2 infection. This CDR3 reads CSVEPGQVRETQYF. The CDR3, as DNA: TGCAGCGTTGAGCCGGGACAGGTCCGGGAGACCCAGTACTTC.